The 32 T cell receptor beta chains in this list originate from one sample, sequenced in a study of a mutant IDH1 vaccine in newly diagnosed glioma (dated by TCRdb to the early 2020s). The library was generated by the immunoSEQ multiplex PCR assay. Sourced from immuneACCESS, this table was stored by TCRdb with only in-frame sequences that have V and J called. A share of the clones is absent; for the studies checked, an unresolved V gene accounts for under half, and the remainder has no known explanation. The sample data list 55,000 to 70,000 clones, and 79% of these were observed just once. Jointly, the top ten make up more than 6.5% of the sample. The sample's time point, from its label and the paper: baseline, week 1 (first vaccination visit). According to the study, the label for this sample's treatment or condition signals: pre-vaccination baseline after standard-of-care therapy. Sequences were derived from PBMCs, sampled from a glioma patient treated with radiotherapy, temozolomide or both. The receptor source for this set is a middle-aged man with glioma.

The chain uses TRBV7-9 and TRBJ1-4; a possible D gene is TRBD1 (5 bases). The CDR3 sequence is 13 residues long. Looked up from germline, CDR1 is SEHNR and CDR2 is FQNEAQ (reference sequence). Trimming cost V 2 bases and J 8 bases, with 9 bases left between them. CDR3: CASSLRDGEKLFF. In DNA form, the CDR3 reads TGTGCCAGCAGCTTAAGGGACGGAGAAAAACTGTTTTTT.

The V call is TRBV10-2, the J call TRBJ2-1; perhaps TRBD2 as D (5 bases). Per germline, CDR1 WSHSY and CDR2 SAAADI. V lost 0 bases and J 3 bases, leaving 9 bases between the germline ends. This CDR3 has 15 residues. The CDR3 bases are TGCGCCAGCAGTGAGTCCCAGCGGAGCTACAATGAGCAGTTCTTC. This translates into CASSESQRSYNEQFF.

The chain is built from TRBV14 and TRBJ2-1, with D hard to call. V was clipped by 3 bases and J by 7 bases, with 7 bases between them. CDR1 and CDR2 (germline): SGHDN, FVKESK. This CDR3 is 12 amino acids long. Written as DNA, the CDR3 is TGTGCCAGCAGCCAGAACAAGAATGAGCAGTTCTTC. This sequence encodes CASSQNKNEQFF.

The genes are TRBV5-6 and TRBJ1-1; 7 bases are a match to TRBD1. Trimming took 1 base from V and 6 from J; bases not matched to a gene: 12. The length of the CDR3 is 16 residues. The germline V gene has CDR1 SGHDT and CDR2 YYEEEE. The CDR3 region is CASSLRMTGLFAEAFF. The DNA of the CDR3 is TGTGCCAGCAGCTTGAGGATGACAGGGCTATTCGCTGAAGCTTTCTTT.

The J gene is TRBJ2-1, the V gene TRBV4-2; tentative D call: TRBD1 (5 bases). V was clipped by 2 bases and J by 9 bases, with 17 bases between them. This CDR3 region has 15 residues. From germline, CDR1 is LGHNA and CDR2 YNFKEQ. The CDR3 DNA follows: TGTGCCAGCAGCCAATCCAGGGTAGGGATTACTGAGCAGTTCTTC. Amino acids: CASSQSRVGITEQFF.

This chain joins TRBV7-8 and TRBJ1-3, with TRBD1 matching over 7 bases. The CDR3 contains 16 residues. Germline values: CDR1 SGHVS, CDR2 FQNEAQ. V shed 5 bases and J 0 bases; nucleotides not matched to a gene: 7. The CDR3 nucleotides read TGTGCCAGCAGCGCCTGGGACAGCTTCTCTGGAAACACCATATATTTT. Amino acid sequence: CASSAWDSFSGNTIYF. The full variable domain, its missing parts supplied by reference TRBV7-8 and TRBJ1-3, is GAGVSQSPRYKVAKRGQDVALRCDPISGHVSLFWYQQALGQGPEFLTYFQNEAQLDKSGLPSDRFFAERPEGSVSTLKIQRTQQEDSAVYLCASSAWDSFSGNTIYFGEGSWLTVV.

V is TRBV5-1 and J is TRBJ2-3; tentatively, D is TRBD1 (6 bases). Trimming removed 2 bases at V and 3 bases at J, with 7 bases between. The CDR3 has 13 amino acids. The germline CDR1 and CDR2 sequences are SGHRS and YFSETQ. CDR3 in amino acids: CASSLQGTDTQYF. CDR3 coding DNA: TGCGCCAGCAGCTTACAGGGAACAGATACGCAGTATTTT.

This clone was observed a few times. V is TRBV5-6 and J is TRBJ1-3; a possible D gene is TRBD1 (5 bases). The CDR3 is 18 amino acids. Per germline, CDR1 SGHDT and CDR2 YYEEEE. V was trimmed by 0 bases and J by 4 bases, leaving 20 bases between them. CDR3 region: CASSLAVGAGADGNTIYF. As DNA, the CDR3 is TGTGCCAGCAGCTTGGCCGTAGGGGCAGGAGCTGACGGAAACACCATATATTTT.

The chain carries TRBV30 and TRBJ1-1, with D perhaps TRBD1 (5 bases). This CDR3 is 14 amino acids long. V was pared by 0 bases and J by 0 bases, with 8 bases between. Germline V gene data show CDR1 as GTSNPN and CDR2 as SVGIG (reference sequence). CDR3 protein: CAWSVRGLNTEAFF. The CDR3 DNA follows: TGTGCCTGGAGTGTACGGGGACTGAACACTGAAGCTTTCTTT.

This clone was detected once. The chain carries TRBV11-1 and TRBJ1-2, with 7 nucleotides matching TRBD1. Losses at the gene ends were 5 bases for V and 8 bases for J; bases not matched to a gene: 11. Germline loops: CDR1 SGHAT, CDR2 FQDESV (reference sequence). This CDR3 is built from 14 residues. The CDR3 protein is CASSLRTGRAGYTF. The CDR3, as DNA: TGTGCCAGCAGCCTCCGGACAGGTCGGGCCGGCTACACCTTC.

The chain employs TRBV19 and TRBJ2-2; possible D gene TRBD1, 7 bases. V lost 6 bases and J 6 bases, leaving 17 bases between the germline ends. CDR1 is LNHDA, CDR2 SQIVND, per germline (reference sequence). The CDR3 loop spans 15 amino acids. The CDR3 sequence: CASREGAQRPGELFF. The CDR3 DNA reads TGTGCCAGTAGGGAGGGGGCGCAAAGACCCGGGGAGCTGTTTTTT.

J is TRBJ2-5 and V is TRBV4-2; 10 positions agree with TRBD2. Germline-derived CDR1 and CDR2 are LGHNA and YNFKEQ. CDR3 length: 15 residues. The V segment lost 4 bases and the J segment 4 bases; nucleotides outside the gene matches: 6. This CDR3 reads CASSPTGTSVETQYF. In DNA, the CDR3 is TGTGCCAGCAGCCCGACCGGGACTAGCGTAGAGACCCAGTACTTC.

This clone was seen repeatedly, ten times or more. This chain uses TRBV28 with TRBJ1-1; D unresolved. V was cut by 4 bases and J by 4 bases, with 7 bases left in between. The CDR3 runs to 12 residues. Per germline, CDR1 MDHEN and CDR2 SYDVKM. CDR3 DNA sequence: TGTGCCAGCAGTTCCCCCCTCACTGAAGCTTTCTTT. Its protein is CASSSPLTEAFF.

In its sample, this clone was seen once. J is TRBJ2-7 and V is TRBV4-2; 7 nucleotides match TRBD2. The CDR3 is 14 residues long. The V and J ends lost 0 bases and 2 bases, in that order; junction bases with no gene match: 1. The germline V gene encodes CDR1 LGHNA and CDR2 YNFKEQ. The CDR3 reads CASSQDLAAYEQYF. The CDR3 DNA sequence: TGTGCCAGCAGCCAAGATCTAGCGGCCTACGAGCAGTACTTC.

CDR3 sequence: CASSPQGRTSTDTQYF. CDR3 sequence (DNA): TGCGCCAGCAGCCCCCAAGGGAGAACTAGCACAGATACGCAGTATTTT. The chain is built from TRBV5-1 and TRBJ2-3; D possibly corresponds to TRBD2 (5 bases). V was trimmed by 4 bases and J by 0 bases, leaving 15 bases between them. From germline, CDR1 is SGHRS and CDR2 YFSETQ. This CDR3 spans 16 amino acids.

CDR3 sequence reads: CASSLAGQGTGNTIYF. DNA for the CDR3: TGTGCCAGCAGCTTAGCGGGACAGGGAACTGGAAACACCATATATTTT. The chain is built from TRBV7-2 and TRBJ1-3; 9 bases are a match to TRBD1. The V and J ends lost 0 bases and 2 bases, in that order; junction bases with no gene match: 2. CDR1 is SGHTA, CDR2 FQGNSA, per germline. The CDR3 contains 16 residues.

The CDR3 spells CASSLKQGTETQYF. The CDR3 region has the DNA TGTGCCAGCAGCTTGAAACAGGGGACGGAGACCCAGTACTTC. The gene calls are TRBV5-6 and TRBJ2-5, with 7 bases matching TRBD1. The junction had 5 bases not matched to a gene; V was cut back by 1 base and J by 5 bases. The germline gives CDR1 SGHDT, CDR2 YYEEEE. The CDR3 spans 14 residues.

The rearrangement links TRBV5-4 to TRBJ2-2; 7 nucleotides agree with TRBD1. The V segment lost 3 bases and the J segment 2 bases; nucleotides outside the gene matches: 7. The CDR3 covers 16 residues. CDR1 and CDR2 from the germline V gene are SGHNT and YYREEE (reference sequence). The CDR3 sequence is CASSSGQGENTGELFF. The CDR3 DNA reads TGTGCCAGCAGCTCAGGCCAGGGGGAAAACACCGGGGAGCTGTTTTTT.

This chain uses TRBV12-1 with TRBJ2-1; TRBD2 reflects the table's D call only, with no check against the DNA. TRBV12-1 is given as a pseudogene. The CDR3 totals 12 residues. In DNA, the CDR3 is TGTGCCAGCCATGGGACTAGTGATGAGCAGTTCTTC. Its protein product is CASHGTSDEQFF.

This clone has just a few counts. The J gene is TRBJ2-5, the V gene TRBV25-1; 7 bases fit TRBD2. The J segment lost 4 bases and the V segment lost 5 bases, leaving 7 bases of the junction unmatched. Germline CDR1 and CDR2: MGHDK and SYGVNS. The CDR3 covers 14 residues. The DNA of the CDR3 is TGTGCCAGCAGTCCGCTCAGGGAGGGAGAGACCCAGTACTTC. The encoded protein is CASSPLREGETQYF.

V usage is TRBV9 and J usage is TRBJ2-3, with D uncertain. Trimming stripped 3 bases from V and 5 bases from J, with 10 bases between. Germline CDR1 SGDLS, CDR2 YYNGEE. This CDR3 is built from 13 residues. The CDR3 DNA sequence: TGTGCCAGCAGCGAGAGTGGGGTAGATACGCAGTATTTT. Its protein product is CASSESGVDTQYF.

This sequence joins TRBV4-1 and TRBJ1-6, with D possibly matching TRBD1 (6 bases). The germline gives CDR1 MGHRA, CDR2 YSYEKL. The CDR3 totals 16 residues. Deletions cut 2 bases from V and 8 bases from J, with 16 bases between. The CDR3 DNA sequence: TGCGCCAGCAGCCAACCGGGACACGGGACTGATTCACCCCTCCACTTT. Translation gives CASSQPGHGTDSPLHF.

The chain recombines TRBV2 with TRBJ1-1; D is unresolved. The germline V gene has CDR1 SNHLY and CDR2 FYNNEI. The CDR3 consists of 14 residues. The germline V and J ends were trimmed by 4 bases and 0 bases, with 9 bases remaining between them. Written as DNA, the CDR3 is TGTGCCAGCAGTGTTGAGGAGATGAACACTGAAGCTTTCTTT. The encoded protein is CASSVEEMNTEAFF.

This rearrangement joins TRBV9 to TRBJ2-2, with a tentative D call TRBD2 (5 bases). Germline values: CDR1 SGDLS, CDR2 YYNGEE. The length of the CDR3 is 13 residues. The germline V and J ends were trimmed by 0 bases and 8 bases, with 8 bases remaining between them. CDR3 nucleotides: TGTGCCAGCAGCGTAGGAGGGATAGGGGAGCTGTTTTTT. It encodes CASSVGGIGELFF.

The chain joins TRBV7-3 to TRBJ1-6; no firm D call. The CDR3 totals 16 residues. The V gene lost 0 bases and the J gene lost 1 base, with 7 bases spanning the gap. Germline V gene data show CDR1 as SGHTA and CDR2 as FQGTGA. The CDR3, as DNA: TGTGCCAGCAGCTTAACCGGCGGATCCTATAATTCACCCCTCCACTTT. This codes for CASSLTGGSYNSPLHF.

This sequence joins TRBV7-6 and TRBJ2-1, with 7 nucleotides matching TRBD2. The germline V gene has CDR1 SGHVS and CDR2 FNYEAQ. This CDR3 is built from 16 residues. With 1 base clipped from V and 3 bases from J, the junction kept 6 bases outside the gene matches. The chain's CDR3 is CASSLVGRGGYNEQFF. The DNA for the CDR3 is TGTGCCAGCAGCTTAGTTGGGAGGGGAGGCTACAATGAGCAGTTCTTC.

The rearrangement joins TRBV5-1 to TRBJ2-1; D is ambiguous. Trimming took 4 bases from V and 6 from J, leaving 20 bases between them. The V gene's germline CDR1 is SGHRS and CDR2 YFSETQ. The CDR3 is made up of 16 amino acids. CDR3 sequence: CASSPQNLGYINEQFF. In DNA, the CDR3 is TGCGCCAGCAGCCCACAGAATCTGGGTTACATCAATGAGCAGTTCTTC.

The chain is built from TRBV2 and TRBJ1-1; no definite D call. Between the trimmed V and J ends, which lost 2 bases and 1 base, there was a span of 5 bases. This CDR3 comprises 13 residues. From germline, CDR1 is SNHLY and CDR2 FYNNEI. In DNA form, the CDR3 reads TGTGCCAGCAGTGAACCCCCGAACACTGAAGCTTTCTTT. Translation gives CASSEPPNTEAFF.

The chain combines TRBV7-9 with TRBJ1-1; D is undetermined. The CDR3 has 13 amino acids. The germline gives CDR1 SEHNR, CDR2 FQNEAQ (reference sequence). CDR3 in DNA: TGTGCAACCGAGACGGGTATGAACACTGAAGCTTTCTTT. Amino acid sequence: CATETGMNTEAFF.

The chain is built from TRBV7-3 and TRBJ2-5, with 8 bases lining up with TRBD1. V trimming: 5 bases; J trimming: 1 base; junction bases outside the gene matches: 3. The CDR3 runs 14 residues. Germline V lookup: CDR1 SGHTA, CDR2 FQGTGA. The CDR3 loop is CASSDGQGQETQYF. The CDR3 nucleotides read TGTGCCAGCAGCGACGGACAGGGCCAAGAGACCCAGTACTTC.

The chain joins TRBV30 to TRBJ1-2, with D tentatively TRBD1 (6 bases). Between the trimmed V and J ends, which lost 1 base and 5 bases, there was a span of 11 bases. Germline CDR1 reads GTSNPN; CDR2 reads SVGIG (reference sequence). The CDR3 extends over 13 amino acids. CDR3 residues: CAWSAGQTYGYTF. CDR3 sequence (DNA): TGTGCCTGGAGTGCAGGACAGACTTATGGCTACACCTTC.

CDR3 in amino acids: CAWIEGKGGVQPQHF. The CDR3 DNA is TGTGCCTGGATAGAAGGTAAGGGTGGTGTCCAGCCCCAGCATTTT. The J gene is TRBJ1-5, the V gene TRBV30; D ambiguous. Trimming took 4 bases from V and 7 from J, leaving 20 bases between them. Germline V CDR1 and CDR2: GTSNPN, SVGIG (reference sequence). CDR3 size: 15 residues.